This entry features one TCR beta chain sequence. The data stem from a study of blood T cell repertoires in COVID-19. For the study at large: Donors in the United States, Italy and Spain gave samples during acute or convalescent COVID-19.

This table comes from immunoSEQ multiplex PCR, and its TCRdb copy is limited to in-frame clones, with some not included. This table has 200,000 to 300,000 clones, 70% to 90% appearing once. The germline V and J ends were trimmed by 5 bases and 6 bases, with 17 bases remaining between them. The germline V gene encodes CDR1 SGHTA and CDR2 FQGNSA. The CDR3 loop spans 14 amino acids. V is TRBV7-2 and J is TRBJ2-7, with D tentatively TRBD1 (5 bases). This receptor was identified in a woman between 40 and 50 years old who had recovered from COVID-19. Sequenced: peripheral blood. The CDR3 DNA reads TGTGCCAGCAGCCCCAGTGGGGCCCGTGGCGAGCAGTACTTC. Translated: CASSPSGARGEQYF.